Detailed here is one T cell receptor beta chain. Antigen unknown. This specimen belongs to a study of glioma-infiltrating T cells after dendritic cell vaccination. Whole-study results and caveats: Higher pretreatment TIL content predicted longer progression-free time and survival.

CDR3 length: 15 residues. The germline CDR1 and CDR2 sequences are MNHNS and SASEGT. Deletions cut 8 bases from V and 2 bases from J, with 16 bases between. Time point noted: after dendritic cell vaccination, including at tumor progression/relapse. Selection required adequate fresh-frozen tumor tissue plus more than two years' survival data. Up to about 2 ug genomic DNA was used for TCRB CDR3 amplification. The PCR used 60 V beta and 13 J beta primers. Profiled with immunoSEQ multiplex PCR; TCRdb holds only in-frame clones, not every one. This table holds 110,000 or so clones, 90% found once. This specimen was blood, taken after dendritic cell vaccination. The chain links TRBV6-1 to TRBJ1-5, with TRBD1 as a possible D gene (6 bases). This TCR was sampled from a human donor with glioblastoma. The CDR3 DNA follows: TGTGCCAGCCAAACAGGGCAGGGAGGCAATCAGCCCCAGCATTTT. Its protein product is CASQTGQGGNQPQHF.